The present TCR beta chain was sequenced within a study of read filtering for tumor transcriptome and immune sequencing. A note on this clonotype: Given a much more abundant clone one base away, this may be a read error.

Every patient had bone marrow sampled while the disease was active. The V and J ends lost 5 bases and 5 bases, in that order; junction bases with no gene match: 11. The CDR3 totals 15 residues. This library used 300 to 500 ng RNA and molecular barcoded adaptors spanning alpha/delta and beta/gamma chains. MiXCR, run by TCRdb on the reads, gives a single entry per CDR3 protein. The sample consists of approximately 93,000 distinct CDR3 sequences, 20% to 25% of them appearing once. The chain has TRBV12-3 or TRBV12-4 and TRBJ1-1; 7 nucleotides match TRBD1. The sequence came from a donor at least 40 years old with multiple myeloma. The sample was a population of CD138-negative cells sorted from bone marrow. CDR3 sequence reads: CASSPGDSRETEAFF. The CDR3 DNA sequence: TGTGCCAGCAGTCCTGGGGACAGCCGCGAAACTGAAGCTTTCTTT.